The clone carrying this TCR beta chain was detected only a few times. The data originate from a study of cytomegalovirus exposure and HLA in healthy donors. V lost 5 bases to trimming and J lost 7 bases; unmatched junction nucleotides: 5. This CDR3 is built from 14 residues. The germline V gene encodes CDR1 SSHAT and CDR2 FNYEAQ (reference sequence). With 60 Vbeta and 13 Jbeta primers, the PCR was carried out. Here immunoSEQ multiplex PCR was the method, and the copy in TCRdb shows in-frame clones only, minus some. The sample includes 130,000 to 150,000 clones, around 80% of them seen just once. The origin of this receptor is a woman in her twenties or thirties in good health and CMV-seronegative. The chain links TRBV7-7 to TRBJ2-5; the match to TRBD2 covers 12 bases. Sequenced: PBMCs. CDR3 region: CASSPTSGGGTQYF. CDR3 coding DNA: TGTGCCAGCAGCCCGACTAGCGGGGGAGGGACCCAGTACTTC.